One and the same sample provided the 21 T cell receptor beta chains below, sequenced in a study of human T cells and chemical hapten exposure. MiXCR, applied by TCRdb to the RACE reads, yields one record per CDR3 protein. The sample consists of fewer than 95,000 distinct CDR3 sequences, approximately 10% of them appearing once. Time point specified: patch test 2, 6 weeks after DPC sensitization. Specified treatment: therapeutic diphenylcyclopropenone sensitization with weekly scalp DPC. Sequenced material: whole blood, taken in connection with sensitization to the hapten diphenylcyclopropenone (DPC). These receptors originate from a man between 35 and 55 years old with alopecia areata. Some clones in this sample may be carry-over from other donors' samples.

This clonotype has a handful of counts. The rearrangement joins TRBV7-3 to TRBJ1-1, with 7 bases fitting TRBD1. J gave up 5 bases and V 2 bases, and 8 bases lay outside the gene matches. This CDR3 is 15 amino acids long. CDR1 SGHTA and CDR2 FQGTGA come from the germline V gene. CDR3 DNA sequence: TGTGCCAGCAGCTTACTAGCAGGGGGAGAGACTGAAGCTTTCTTT. Translated: CASSLLAGGETEAFF.

Ten or more counts support this clonotype. The chain carries TRBV7-8 and TRBJ2-3, with 9 bases identical to TRBD2. V lost 5 bases, J lost 13 bases, and 10 bases stayed unmatched. The germline V gene encodes CDR1 SGHVS and CDR2 FQNEAQ. CDR3 length: 13 amino acids. CDR3 sequence: CASSTKTSGGEYF. The CDR3 nucleotides read TGTGCCAGCAGCACAAAGACTAGCGGAGGAGAGTATTTT.

The gene calls are TRBV5-4 and TRBJ1-1; the match to TRBD1 covers 8 bases. Trimming cost V 4 bases and J 0 bases; bases outside gene matches: 17. The CDR3 has 19 amino acids. Germline-derived CDR1 and CDR2 are SGHNT and YYREEE (reference sequence). The CDR3 region has the DNA TGTGCCAGCAGCCCACCCACGACAGGGGTCTCTATCATGAACACTGAAGCTTTCTTT. It translates to CASSPPTTGVSIMNTEAFF. The full variable domain, its missing parts supplied by reference TRBV5-4 and TRBJ1-1, is ETGVTQSPTHLIKTRGQQVTLRCSSQSGHNTVSWYQQALGQGPQFIFQYYREEENGRGNFPPRFSGLQFPNYSSELNVNALELDDSALYLCASSPPTTGVSIMNTEAFFGQGTRLTVV.

This clonotype was seen only a few times. The V and J genes are TRBV10-3 and TRBJ2-7, with TRBD1 identical over 9 bases. V was clipped by 7 bases and J by 3 bases; unmatched bases: 4. Per germline, CDR1 ENHRY and CDR2 SYGVKD. The CDR3 is 13 residues long. The DNA for the CDR3 is TGTGCCATCACTAAGGGACAGGGCTACGAGCAGTACTTC. Protein sequence: CAITKGQGYEQYF.

This clonotype was detected only a few times. This chain joins TRBV4-3 and TRBJ2-3, with 7 bases identical to TRBD1. The CDR3 spans 17 residues. Germline V gene data show CDR1 as LGHNA and CDR2 as YSLEER. The V and J ends lost 1 base and 4 bases, in that order; junction bases with no gene match: 11. CDR3 sequence: CASSQGETGRKSDTQYF. CDR3 nucleotide sequence: TGCGCCAGCAGCCAAGGAGAGACAGGGAGAAAGTCAGATACGCAGTATTTT.

This clonotype was recorded at least ten times. The chain links TRBV11-2 to TRBJ2-1; 12 bases match TRBD2. The CDR3 loop spans 16 amino acids. Per germline, CDR1 SGHAT and CDR2 FQNNGV. J gave up 7 bases and V 6 bases, and 10 bases lay outside the gene matches. The CDR3 region is CASSPRLAGAGNEQFF. The CDR3 DNA reads TGTGCCAGCAGTCCCAGACTAGCGGGAGCGGGGAATGAGCAGTTCTTC. Complete variable domain (other parts from reference TRBV11-2 and TRBJ2-1): EAGVAQSPRYKIIEKRQSVAFWCNPISGHATLYWYQQILGQGPKLLIQFQNNGVVDDSQLPKDRFSAERLKGVDSTLKIQPAKLEDSAVYLCASSPRLAGAGNEQFFGPGTRLTVL.

This clonotype was detected many times. The chain couples TRBV24-1 to TRBJ2-6; no definite D call. CDR1 and CDR2 from the germline V gene are KGHDR and SFDVKD. The CDR3 sequence is 16 residues long. The ends were cut back, 4 bases at V and 0 bases at J, with 9 bases in the middle. The CDR3: CATSDPFASGANVLTF. CDR3 nucleotides: TGTGCCACCAGTGACCCCTTTGCCTCTGGGGCCAACGTCCTGACTTTC.

This clonotype was detected only a few times. V and J are TRBV7-2 and TRBJ2-2; 7 bases agree with TRBD2. The CDR3 extends over 14 amino acids. Looked up from germline, CDR1 is SGHTA and CDR2 is FQGNSA. V gave up 3 bases and J gave up 5 bases; unmatched junction bases: 3. Here the CDR3 reads CASSLTSITGELFF. For the CDR3, the DNA is TGTGCCAGCAGCTTGACTAGCATAACCGGGGAGCTGTTTTTT.

The J gene is TRBJ2-3, the V gene TRBV4-3; D unclear. V dropped 1 base and J dropped 3 bases, with 8 bases sitting between them. The CDR3 is made up of 14 amino acids. The germline CDR1 and CDR2 sequences are LGHNA and YSLEER. The CDR3 here is CASSQAAATDTQYF. CDR3 nucleotides: TGCGCCAGCAGCCAAGCCGCAGCTACAGATACGCAGTATTTT.

This sequence joins TRBV9 and TRBJ1-4, with D hard to call. Trimming took 0 bases from V and 0 from J, leaving 9 bases between them. Germline assignment: CDR1 SGDLS and CDR2 YYNGEE. The CDR3 extends over 16 amino acids. The chain's CDR3 is CASSVGASATNEKLFF. DNA for the CDR3: TGTGCCAGCAGCGTAGGAGCATCGGCAACTAATGAAAAACTGTTTTTT.

Many counts were recorded for this clonotype. The CDR3 DNA reads as TGTGCCAGCAGTTTTCTAGCGGGAAGGTACGAGCAGTACTTC. As protein: CASSFLAGRYEQYF. The rearrangement links TRBV28 to TRBJ2-7; 9 bases match TRBD2. This CDR3 contains 14 residues. CDR1 and CDR2 (germline): MDHEN, SYDVKM. J was trimmed by 4 bases and V by 3 bases; bases with no gene match: 4.

This clonotype was detected a few times. This chain links TRBV28 with TRBJ2-2, with D tentatively TRBD1 (6 bases). The CDR3 has 14 residues. Between the trimmed V and J ends, which lost 6 bases and 8 bases, there was a span of 16 bases. Germline CDR1 is MDHEN and CDR2 is SYDVKM. CDR3 residues: CASRRDTSAGELFF. DNA of the CDR3: TGTGCCAGCAGAAGGGACACCTCGGCTGGGGAGCTGTTTTTT.

CDR3 sequence (DNA): TGTGCCACCCCTGACAGGGCCCCCTACGAGCAGTACGTC. Its protein is CATPDRAPYEQYV. The V and J genes are TRBV7-6 and TRBJ2-7; TRBD1 matches at 7 bases. CDR1 SGHVS and CDR2 FNYEAQ come from the germline V gene. Trimming at V came to 10 bases and at J to 2 bases, leaving 8 bases not matched to a gene. The CDR3 covers 13 residues.

This clonotype was seen more than once but under ten times. The V call is TRBV24-1, the J call TRBJ2-1; 7 nucleotides agree with TRBD2. CDR1 KGHDR and CDR2 SFDVKD come from the germline V gene. Trimming removed 7 bases from V and 5 bases from J; junction bases left unmatched: 10. The CDR3 length is 15 residues. CDR3 protein: CATRAGIAGNNEQFF. The DNA for the CDR3 is TGTGCCACCAGAGCCGGAATAGCGGGCAACAATGAGCAGTTCTTC.

This clonotype was recorded a few times. V is TRBV7-2 and J is TRBJ1-5; 8 bases are shared with TRBD1. CDR1 and CDR2 (germline): SGHTA, FQGNSA. The CDR3 has 14 amino acids. The V and J ends lost 3 bases and 5 bases, in that order; junction bases with no gene match: 3. The CDR3 region is CASSLSRGHQPQHF. The CDR3 region has the DNA TGTGCCAGCAGCTTGTCCAGGGGGCATCAGCCCCAGCATTTT.

This clonotype has just one count. The chain uses TRBV24-1 and TRBJ2-1; D is perhaps TRBD2 (6 bases). CDR1 KGHDR and CDR2 SFDVKD come from the germline V gene. The CDR3 has 14 amino acids. V was cut by 4 bases and J by 8 bases, with 14 bases left in between. This CDR3 is CATSDQTSYDEQFF. CDR3 nucleotide sequence: TGTGCCACCAGTGACCAGACTAGTTACGATGAGCAGTTCTTC.

This clonotype has just a few counts. The V gene is TRBV18, the J gene TRBJ2-7; D unresolved. The CDR3 sequence is 13 residues long. V was clipped by 6 bases and J by 1 base, with 10 bases between them. Germline loops: CDR1 KGHSH, CDR2 LQKENI. CDR3 DNA sequence: TGTGCCAGCTCGAAGTGGGCTTCCTACGAGCAGTACGTC. Translating gives CASSKWASYEQYV.

This clonotype was detected only a few times. The chain uses TRBV10-3 and TRBJ2-7, with D perhaps being TRBD1 or TRBD2 (5 bases each). Germline CDR1 ENHRY, CDR2 SYGVKD. This CDR3 spans 13 amino acids. Trimming took 6 bases from V and 2 from J, leaving 11 bases between them. Here the CDR3 reads CAIRTGPTYEQYF. Written as DNA, the CDR3 is TGTGCCATCAGAACGGGACCCACCTACGAGCAGTACTTC.

This clonotype was observed many times. The genes are TRBV25-1 and TRBJ2-7; D ambiguous. The CDR3 has 12 residues. V lost 3 bases to trimming and J lost 9 bases, with 12 bases between them. The germline CDR1 and CDR2 sequences are MGHDK and SYGVNS. CDR3 loop: CASSDPISGQYF. CDR3 DNA: TGTGCCAGCAGTGATCCCATCTCCGGGCAGTACTTC.

The chain couples TRBV24-1 to TRBJ1-1, with a possible D match to TRBD1 (5 bases). This CDR3 is built from 16 residues. Per the germline V gene, CDR1 is KGHDR and CDR2 is SFDVKD. V lost 2 bases to trimming and J lost 0 bases, with 12 bases between them. The CDR3 region has the DNA TGTGCCACCAGTGATTCCAGGGACCGCCTGAACACTGAAGCTTTCTTT. Translation: CATSDSRDRLNTEAFF.

This clonotype was seen only a few times. The chain couples TRBV19 to TRBJ1-3, with D possibly matching TRBD1 (5 bases). The CDR3 totals 15 residues. Trimming removed 5 bases at V and 0 bases at J, with 11 bases between. CDR1 is LNHDA and CDR2 is SQIVND in the germline V gene (reference sequence). This chain's CDR3 is CASSLGPSSGNTIYF. For the CDR3, the DNA is TGTGCCAGTAGTCTGGGGCCGAGCTCTGGAAACACCATATATTTT.